This entry lists 19 T cell receptor beta chains sequenced from one sample in a study of metastatic and nonmetastatic thyroid tumors. Thyroid surgery was preceded by no treatment in any patient. TCRdb re-clonotyped the PCR reads through MiXCR. The table records tens of thousands of clones, around 28% of them present only once. Source material: blood. All receptors come from a female donor with papillary thyroid cancer or a benign thyroid nodule (not recorded which). Some clones in this sample may be carry-over from other donors' samples.

Judged by abundance, this clone is medium-sized. V and J are TRBV24-1 and TRBJ1-2, with D perhaps matching TRBD1 (5 bases). CDR3 length: 16 amino acids. Germline loops: CDR1 KGHDR, CDR2 SFDVKD. Deletions cut 3 bases from V and 4 bases from J, with 17 bases between. CDR3 residues: CATSDPQGGGIYGYTF. Here the CDR3 DNA reads TGTGCCACCAGTGATCCCCAGGGAGGTGGCATCTATGGCTACACCTTC.

On this clone: A much larger clone differs from this one at a single base, so this may be a read error. Distinct nucleotide sequences in the sample also encode this CDR3. The rearrangement links TRBV27 to TRBJ1-1; 9 bases are shared with TRBD1. V was clipped by 5 bases and J by 3 bases; unmatched bases: 10. The CDR3 runs 16 residues. The germline CDR1 and CDR2 sequences are MNHEY and SMNVEV (reference sequence). The chain's CDR3 is CASSPTGGAPDTEAFF. The CDR3 nucleotides read TGTGCCAGCAGTCCTACAGGGGGCGCCCCTGACACTGAAGCTTTCTTT.

This clone was counted ten times or more. This chain links TRBV5-1 with TRBJ1-5; possibly TRBD1 for D (6 bases). The CDR3 covers 15 residues. The V gene lost 3 bases and the J gene lost 6 bases, with 16 bases spanning the gap. Germline assignment: CDR1 SGHRS and CDR2 YFSETQ. CDR3 bases: TGCGCCAGCAGCTCCACAGGGACTGGGGGTCAGCCCCAGCATTTT. Its translation: CASSSTGTGGQPQHF.

Within the sample, this clone is medium-sized. The chain links TRBV20-1 to TRBJ1-2; D is unclear. Trimming left V 1 base short and J 6 bases short, with 9 bases between. CDR1 is DFQATT and CDR2 is SNEGSKA in the germline V gene (reference sequence). The CDR3 extends over 12 amino acids. The CDR3 sequence is CSARVPGNGYTF. The CDR3 DNA reads TGCAGTGCTAGAGTCCCAGGAAATGGCTACACCTTC.

V is TRBV20-1 and J is TRBJ2-2; TRBD2 matches at 7 bases. Germline assignment: CDR1 DFQATT and CDR2 SNEGSKA (reference sequence). The V segment lost 3 bases and the J segment 4 bases; nucleotides outside the gene matches: 5. The CDR3 runs 14 residues. The CDR3 sequence: CSARATSVTGELFF. The CDR3 DNA is TGCAGTGCTAGGGCAACTAGCGTCACCGGGGAGCTGTTTTTT.

Ten or more counts support this clone. Other DNA sequences of this sample code for an identical CDR3. The chain couples TRBV13 to TRBJ2-1; a possible D gene is TRBD2 (5 bases). The V gene lost 7 bases and the J gene lost 5 bases, with 12 bases spanning the gap. Per the germline V gene, CDR1 is PRHDT and CDR2 is FYEKMQ (reference sequence). The CDR3 spans 13 residues. DNA of the CDR3: TGTGCCAGCAAAGAAAGAGGGAACAATGAGCAGTTCTTC. Its translation: CASKERGNNEQFF.

This clone has just a few counts. The chain employs TRBV4-2 and TRBJ1-2; perhaps TRBD1 as D (5 bases). The germline gives CDR1 LGHNA, CDR2 YNFKEQ. The CDR3 is 14 amino acids. V was cut by 0 bases and J by 8 bases, with 13 bases left in between. The CDR3 DNA is TGTGCCAGCAGCCAAGATGTAGAGGGGAGCGGCTACACCTTC. Its translation is CASSQDVEGSGYTF.

CDR3: CASRSVMEGYTF. CDR3 bases: TGCGCCAGCAGAAGCGTGATGGAAGGCTACACCTTC. The V and J genes are TRBV5-1 and TRBJ1-2; D is uncertain. Trimming left V 5 bases short and J 8 bases short, with 13 bases between. The V gene's germline CDR1 is SGHRS and CDR2 YFSETQ. The CDR3 spans 12 residues.

The chain joins TRBV11-2 to TRBJ2-3; no reliable D call. CDR3 length equals 15 residues. Germline loops: CDR1 SGHAT, CDR2 FQNNGV. Trimming shortened V by 5 bases and J by 7 bases, and 19 bases separated the two germline ends. CDR3 DNA sequence: TGTGCCAGCAGCCGAAACCACGGGCCATCATATACGCAGTATTTT. Translated: CASSRNHGPSYTQYF.

This clone is medium-sized. The genes are TRBV20-1 and TRBJ2-7; 7 bases map to TRBD2. This CDR3 comprises 16 residues. V was clipped by 0 bases and J by 3 bases; unmatched bases: 11. Germline loops: CDR1 DFQATT, CDR2 SNEGSKA (reference sequence). CDR3 loop: CSARDFREGAGYEQYF. CDR3 sequence (DNA): TGCAGTGCTAGAGATTTTAGGGAGGGAGCGGGCTACGAGCAGTACTTC.

This clone was seen a handful of times. CDR3 sequence: CASSPSGGMNTEAFF. CDR3 sequence (DNA): TGTGCCAGCTCACCCTCAGGGGGGATGAACACTGAAGCTTTCTTT. V is TRBV18 and J is TRBJ1-1; 7 bases agree with TRBD1. J gave up 0 bases and V 3 bases, and 4 bases lay outside the gene matches. Germline V gene lookup returns CDR1 KGHSH and CDR2 LQKENI. The CDR3 has 15 amino acids.

Many counts were recorded for this clone. This chain connects TRBV6-1 to TRBJ1-1; TRBD1 is a possible D gene (5 bases). Germline assignment: CDR1 MNHNS and CDR2 SASEGT. Trimming cost V 6 bases and J 4 bases, with 21 bases left between them. The length of the CDR3 is 16 residues. CDR3 in DNA: TGTGCCAGCAGGGCCTCCGGGACCAGTCGCCGCACTGAAGCTTTCTTT. It encodes CASRASGTSRRTEAFF.

This clone has just a few counts. The chain combines TRBV6-2 or TRBV6-3 with TRBJ2-1, with TRBD2 matching 9 bases. With V trimmed by 6 bases and J by 15 bases, 12 bases remained unmatched. CDR1 and CDR2 from the germline V gene are MNHEY and SVGEGT. The CDR3 is made up of 13 amino acids. Written as DNA, the CDR3 is TGTGCCAGCAGGAACGGGGGGACTAGCATTCCGTTCTTC. Translation: CASRNGGTSIPFF.

The chain links TRBV6-2 or TRBV6-3 to TRBJ2-7, with a tentative D call TRBD1 (5 bases). Germline V gives CDR1 MNHEY, CDR2 SVGEGT. CDR3 length: 19 residues. V was pared by 5 bases and J by 4 bases, with 30 bases between. CDR3 sequence: CASSLSPPATGCDAYEQYF. The CDR3 DNA is TGTGCCAGCAGTCTCTCCCCCCCAGCCACAGGTTGCGACGCGTACGAGCAGTACTTC.

This clone was observed a few times. This may be a read error, as it is one base from a much larger clone. V usage is TRBV12-3 or TRBV12-4 and J usage is TRBJ2-2; the D call may be TRBD1 or TRBD2 (7 bases each). This CDR3 spans 14 amino acids. Written as DNA, the CDR3 is TGTACCAGCAGGGGGGGGGATGTGGGCGGGGAGCTGTTTTTT. It codes for CTSRGGDVGGELFF.

This clone was observed at least ten times. The CDR3 spells CSAITGLAGGLRGEQYF. The DNA of the CDR3 is TGCAGTGCTATAACTGGACTAGCGGGAGGCCTGAGGGGCGAGCAGTACTTC. The gene calls are TRBV20-1 and TRBJ2-7; 14 bases map to TRBD2. The CDR3 covers 17 residues. From germline, CDR1 is DFQATT and CDR2 SNEGSKA (reference sequence). V was pared by 4 bases and J by 6 bases, with 14 bases of the junction left unmatched.

The table lists this clone with a count of one. A read error may account for a junction end that differs from germline. This chain links TRBV10-3 with TRBJ1-6, with 7 positions matching TRBD1. Germline V lookup: CDR1 ENHRY, CDR2 SYGVKD. This CDR3 has 13 residues. The CDR3 nucleotides read TGTGCTATCAGCGGGACAGACAATTCACCCCTACACTTT. This sequence encodes CAISGTDNSPLHF.

The rearrangement links TRBV6-1 to TRBJ2-1; 13 nucleotides match TRBD2. The CDR3 extends over 16 amino acids. Germline V gives CDR1 MNHNS, CDR2 SASEGT. Trimming took 7 bases from V and 7 from J; bases not matched to a gene: 10. The CDR3 region has the DNA TGTGCCAGCAACTTACAACTAGCGGGGGGGAGAAATGAGCAGTTCTTC. Its translation: CASNLQLAGGRNEQFF.

This sequence joins TRBV18 and TRBJ2-1, with 7 bases aligning to TRBD1. Germline-derived CDR1 and CDR2 are KGHSH and LQKENI. The length of the CDR3 is 14 residues. V lost 3 bases and J lost 8; bases outside the gene matches: 7. Written as DNA, the CDR3 is TGTGCCAGCTCACCCCGTACCCAGGGGGATGAGCAGTTCTTC. Translation: CASSPRTQGDEQFF.